Sequencing of this T cell receptor beta chain was carried out in a study of blood T cell repertoires in COVID-19. Study information: Acute and convalescent COVID-19 specimens originated in the United States, Italy and Spain. In each case, the material was cDNA or gDNA derived from T cells, B-cell-depleted T cells, or PBMCs.

In the original analysis: The authors estimated nucleated cell counts from reference gene primer amplification. Repertoires were generated with immunoSEQ multiplex PCR, while TCRdb's copy carries only in-frame clones and drops some. V, J and clone size were drawn from that table, and D and trimming were deduced from the DNA. This sample yields tens of thousands of clones, of which over 65% are seen a single time; 10% to 15% belongs to the top ten. This CDR3 has 14 residues. The germline V and J ends were trimmed by 4 bases and 6 bases, with 17 bases remaining between them. Germline V gene sequence: CDR1 SGHDT, CDR2 YYEEEE.

This sequence was found in a human donor in a cohort sampled during active COVID-19. Sequencing was performed on peripheral blood. The gene calls are TRBV5-6 and TRBJ2-7; D remains ambiguous. This CDR3 is CASSPPPSPCEQYF. The DNA of the CDR3 is TGTGCCAGCAGCCCCCCCCCTTCCCCCTGCGAGCAGTACTTC.